The 10 T cell receptor beta chains in this list originate from one sample, sequenced in a study of cytomegalovirus exposure and HLA in healthy donors. The PCR employed 60 Vbeta primers together with 13 Jbeta primers. TCRdb's table, derived via immunoSEQ multiplex PCR, lists solely in-frame clones and lacks some. The sample lists under 200,000 clones, roughly 85% occurring once. The sequenced sample was PBMCs. These receptors were taken from a man aged 25 to 45 in good health and CMV-seronegative.

The chain couples TRBV28 to TRBJ2-7, with TRBD1 identical over 10 bases. Germline trimming cut 6 bases from V and 7 bases from J; bases unmatched to any gene: 12. This CDR3 has 15 amino acids. CDR1 is MDHEN, CDR2 SYDVKM, per germline. The CDR3 sequence is CASRYQGQGSGEQYF. In DNA, the CDR3 is TGTGCCAGCAGGTACCAGGGACAGGGGTCGGGGGAGCAGTACTTC.

This clone was observed a few times. V and J are TRBV28 and TRBJ1-4; no clear D. Germline CDR1 reads MDHEN; CDR2 reads SYDVKM. This CDR3 spans 15 amino acids. Trimming stripped 7 bases from V and 4 bases from J, with 16 bases between. The CDR3 DNA reads as TGTGCCAGCACTCCGAGCCCCAGACTTAATGAAAAACTGTTTTTT. This encodes CASTPSPRLNEKLFF.

The V and J genes are TRBV7-9 and TRBJ2-7; no firm D call. Between the trimmed V and J ends, which lost 0 bases and 5 bases, there was a span of 11 bases. The CDR3 is 14 amino acids. Germline lookup yields CDR1 SEHNR and CDR2 FQNEAQ (reference sequence). The CDR3 is CASSLAVRLHEQYF. The CDR3, as DNA: TGTGCCAGCAGCTTAGCGGTCAGATTGCACGAGCAGTACTTC.

This chain joins TRBV4-2 and TRBJ2-1, with TRBD2 matching 8 bases. V lost 8 bases, J lost 0 bases, and 6 bases stayed unmatched. Germline-derived CDR1 and CDR2 are LGHNA and YNFKEQ. The CDR3 length is 15 residues. In DNA form, the CDR3 reads TGTGCCAGCGGCTTCCTAGCGGGCTCCTACAATGAGCAGTTCTTC. Amino acids: CASGFLAGSYNEQFF.

The J gene is TRBJ2-7, the V gene TRBV11-1, with D tentatively TRBD1 (5 bases). V gave up 5 bases and J gave up 4 bases, with 18 bases separating them. CDR3 length equals 15 residues. CDR1 SGHAT and CDR2 FQDESV come from the germline V gene (reference sequence). The CDR3 reads CASSTYQGILYEQYF. The CDR3 DNA follows: TGTGCCAGCAGCACCTATCAGGGAATTCTATACGAGCAGTACTTC.

The chain uses TRBV4-2 and TRBJ2-7; tentatively, D is TRBD1 (6 bases). V lost 4 bases, J lost 3 bases, and 16 bases lay in between. This CDR3 is built from 15 residues. Germline CDR1 is LGHNA and CDR2 is YNFKEQ. CDR3 DNA: TGTGCCAGCAGCCCTCTCCCGGGACAAAGCTACGAGCAGTACTTC. It is translated as CASSPLPGQSYEQYF.

The sample holds a few counts of this clone. This chain uses TRBV30 with TRBJ2-7, with D perhaps matching TRBD2 (5 bases). Germline assignment: CDR1 GTSNPN and CDR2 SVGIG (reference sequence). V lost 4 bases to trimming and J lost 2 bases, with 9 bases between them. The CDR3 is 12 residues long. CDR3 in amino acids: CAWTAVPYEQYF. The CDR3 DNA reads TGTGCCTGGACAGCGGTGCCCTACGAGCAGTACTTC.

This clone was observed a handful of times. This sequence joins TRBV5-1 and TRBJ1-1, with D perhaps matching TRBD1 (6 bases). This CDR3 is built from 15 residues. CDR1 and CDR2 (germline): SGHRS, YFSETQ. The V and J ends lost 0 bases and 3 bases respectively, with 12 bases between them. CDR3 residues: CASSLGPAGDTEAFF. In DNA, the CDR3 is TGCGCCAGCAGCTTGGGCCCCGCAGGGGACACTGAAGCTTTCTTT.

V usage is TRBV2 and J usage is TRBJ2-2, with D maybe TRBD2 (6 bases). Germline V gene data show CDR1 as SNHLY and CDR2 as FYNNEI. The CDR3 runs 15 residues. Trimming shortened V by 6 bases and J by 2 bases, and 13 bases separated the two germline ends. This chain's CDR3 is CASSDQGLNTGELFF. The CDR3 DNA sequence: TGTGCCAGCAGCGATCAGGGACTTAACACCGGGGAGCTGTTTTTT.

CDR3 sequence: CAIKLAGVNEQFF. CDR3 DNA sequence: TGTGCCATCAAGCTAGCGGGAGTCAATGAGCAGTTCTTC. The chain has TRBV10-3 and TRBJ2-1; 10 positions match TRBD2. CDR1 is ENHRY, CDR2 SYGVKD, per germline. The V and J ends lost 7 bases and 6 bases, in that order; junction bases with no gene match: 3. The CDR3 length is 13 residues.